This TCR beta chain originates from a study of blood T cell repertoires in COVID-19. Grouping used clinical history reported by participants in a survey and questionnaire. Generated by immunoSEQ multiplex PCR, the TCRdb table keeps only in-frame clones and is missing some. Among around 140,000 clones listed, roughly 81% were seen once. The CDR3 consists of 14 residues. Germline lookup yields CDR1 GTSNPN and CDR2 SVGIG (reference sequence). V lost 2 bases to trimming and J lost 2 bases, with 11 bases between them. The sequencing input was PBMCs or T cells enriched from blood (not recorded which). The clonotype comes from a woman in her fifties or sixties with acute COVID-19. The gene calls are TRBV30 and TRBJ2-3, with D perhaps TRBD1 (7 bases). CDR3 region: CAWSRQGLTDTQYF. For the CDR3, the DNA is TGTGCCTGGAGTCGACAGGGACTCACAGATACGCAGTATTTT.